At least ten counts were recorded for the clone carrying this T cell receptor beta chain. The CDR3 is 13 residues long. The V gene lost 1 base and the J gene lost 4 bases, with 5 bases spanning the gap. Germline CDR1 and CDR2: SGHRS and YFSETQ. In TCRdb, the RT-PCR reads were re-called with MiXCR into one record per CDR3 protein. This table holds about 680,000 distinct CDR3 sequences, 12% to 15% found once. Sequences were obtained from memory CD4+ T cells from blood. This chain uses TRBV5-1 with TRBJ2-2; D remains ambiguous. The receptor was isolated from a female donor in good health, serving as a healthy control. The CDR3 bases are TGCGCCAGCAGCTTGACAGTCACCGGGGAGCTGTTTTTT. Encoded protein: CASSLTVTGELFF.